Listed here is a single T cell receptor (beta chain). Its antigen is not known. These data are taken from a study of beta chain features in type 1 diabetes. Study-wide results and limits: Shorter TCRB CDR3s, moderately but significantly so, marked every one of the four CD4+ subsets in Type 1 diabetes patients.

The germline V gene has CDR1 MNHNY and CDR2 SVGAGI (reference sequence). This CDR3 has 11 amino acids. Trimming took off 0 bases at V and 9 bases at J, with 3 bases between the two ends. Sorting gave populations that all exceeded 98% purity. Reverse transcribing all isolated RNA meant expressed TCRB transcripts were sequenced. Method: immunoSEQ multiplex PCR; TCRdb's copy keeps in-frame clones and lacks some. Of 300,000 to 350,000 clones listed, roughly 14% are singletons. The V and J genes are TRBV6-6 and TRBJ2-1; D unresolved. The TCR comes from a woman in her late teens or twenties with type 1 diabetes. What was sequenced was naive CD4+ T cells from blood. CDR3 sequence: CASSYSSEQFF. The CDR3 nucleotides are TGTGCCAGCAGTTACTCGAGTGAGCAGTTCTTC.